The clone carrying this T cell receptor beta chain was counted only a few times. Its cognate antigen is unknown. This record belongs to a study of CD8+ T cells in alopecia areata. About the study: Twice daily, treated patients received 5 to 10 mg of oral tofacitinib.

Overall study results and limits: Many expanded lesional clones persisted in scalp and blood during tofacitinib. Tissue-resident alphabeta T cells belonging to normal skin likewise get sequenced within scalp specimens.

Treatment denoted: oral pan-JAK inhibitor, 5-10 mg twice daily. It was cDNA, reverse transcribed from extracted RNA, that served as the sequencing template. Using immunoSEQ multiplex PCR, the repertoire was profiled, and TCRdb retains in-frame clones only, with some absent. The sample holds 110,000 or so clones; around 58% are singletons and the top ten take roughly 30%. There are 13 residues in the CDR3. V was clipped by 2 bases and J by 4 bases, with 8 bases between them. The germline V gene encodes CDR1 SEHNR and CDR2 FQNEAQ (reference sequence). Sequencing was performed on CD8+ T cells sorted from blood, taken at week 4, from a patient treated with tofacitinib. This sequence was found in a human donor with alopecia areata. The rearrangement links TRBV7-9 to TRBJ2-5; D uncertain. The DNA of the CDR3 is TGTGCCAGCAGCTTAACAGTCCTAGAGACCCAGTACTTC. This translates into CASSLTVLETQYF.